The 23 T cell receptor beta chains presented below share a single source sample, sequenced in a study of cytotoxic CD8 clonotypes in ibrutinib-treated CLL. Assay: immunoSEQ multiplex PCR; the TCRdb copy retains only in-frame clones and omits some. Among 250,000 to 350,000 clones listed, around 77% were seen once. The material was PBMCs, obtained at disease progression, from a patient treated with ibrutinib. The receptors come from a human donor with chronic lymphocytic leukemia.

V gene TRBV2 combines with J gene TRBJ1-2; 9 bases are shared with TRBD1. V shed 6 bases and J 4 bases; nucleotides not matched to a gene: 6. Germline loops: CDR1 SNHLY, CDR2 FYNNEI. The length of the CDR3 is 14 residues. CDR3 loop: CASRTGDRAYGYTF. The CDR3 nucleotides are TGTGCCAGCAGGACCGGGGACAGGGCCTATGGCTACACCTTC.

The chain joins TRBV5-1 to TRBJ1-1, with D tentatively TRBD1 (5 bases). The germline V and J ends were trimmed by 4 bases and 3 bases, with 16 bases remaining between them. This CDR3 region has 15 residues. The germline V gene has CDR1 SGHRS and CDR2 YFSETQ. The CDR3 DNA follows: TGCGCCAGCAGCCGGACAAACCCCCGCTACACTGAAGCTTTCTTT. Encoded protein: CASSRTNPRYTEAFF.

The chain carries TRBV18 and TRBJ2-5; TRBD2 is a possible D gene (7 bases). CDR3 length: 17 residues. The germline V and J ends were trimmed by 5 bases and 1 base, with 20 bases remaining between them. CDR1 is KGHSH and CDR2 is LQKENI in the germline V gene. CDR3 sequence (DNA): TGTGCCAGCTCAACCGGTGGGGGGGCGATACTCCAAGAGACCCAGTACTTC. Residues: CASSTGGGAILQETQYF.

Of note for this clone: The junction departs from germline at one end; a sequencing error may be responsible. The chain uses TRBV18 and TRBJ2-5; 8 nucleotides align to TRBD1. CDR1 and CDR2 from the germline V gene are KGHSH and LQKENI. The CDR3 totals 12 residues. The CDR3 region is CASSPAGTGGNF. The CDR3 bases are TGTGCCAGCTCACCAGCCGGGACAGGAGGAAACTTC. Full variable domain (missing parts from reference TRBV18 and TRBJ2-5): NAGVMQNPRHLVRRRGQEARLRCSPMKGHSHVYWYRQLPEEGLKFMVYLQKENIIDESGMPKERFSAEFPKEGPSILRIQQVVRGDSAAYFCASSPAGTGGNFGPGTRLLVL.

CDR3 DNA: TGTGCCAGCAGCTCTGTCCGCTGGGACAGAGCCACAGATACGCAGTATTTT. Residues: CASSSVRWDRATDTQYF. J is TRBJ2-3 and V is TRBV5-6, with TRBD1 matching 7 bases. The CDR3 consists of 17 residues. The junction had 12 bases not matched to a gene; V was cut back by 3 bases and J by 2 bases. CDR1 SGHDT and CDR2 YYEEEE come from the germline V gene.

V is TRBV19 and J is TRBJ2-1; D ambiguous. Germline V lookup: CDR1 LNHDA, CDR2 SQIVND (reference sequence). V was trimmed by 2 bases and J by 6 bases, leaving 14 bases between them. The CDR3 loop spans 15 amino acids. The CDR3 sequence is CASSISLEAFNEQFF. CDR3 DNA sequence: TGTGCCAGTAGTATATCGTTAGAGGCCTTCAATGAGCAGTTCTTC.

This clone occurred a few times. The genes are TRBV5-6 and TRBJ2-5; D is perhaps TRBD1 or TRBD2 (5 bases each). Trimming shortened V by 1 base and J by 4 bases, and 14 bases separated the two germline ends. This CDR3 comprises 15 residues. From germline, CDR1 is SGHDT and CDR2 YYEEEE. The CDR3 reads CASSLWGTTGETQYF. The CDR3 nucleotides read TGTGCCAGCAGCTTGTGGGGGACCACGGGAGAGACCCAGTACTTC.

The genes are TRBV6-5 and TRBJ2-7, with unresolved D. This CDR3 is built from 11 residues. CDR1 and CDR2 (germline): MNHEY, SVGAGI. The CDR3 loop is CATGIGPEQYF. For the CDR3, the DNA is TGTGCGACGGGTATCGGTCCCGAGCAGTACTTC.

The chain recombines TRBV5-4 with TRBJ2-1, with 12 nucleotides matching TRBD2. With V trimmed by 0 bases and J by 7 bases, 2 bases remained unmatched. Germline CDR1 SGHNT, CDR2 YYREEE (reference sequence). The CDR3 has 15 residues. CDR3 in amino acids: CASSLGLAGVNEQFF. CDR3 bases: TGTGCCAGCAGCTTGGGACTAGCGGGGGTTAATGAGCAGTTCTTC.

The chain couples TRBV7-6 to TRBJ1-5; D is perhaps TRBD1 (5 bases). Germline values: CDR1 SGHVS, CDR2 FNYEAQ. This CDR3 spans 15 amino acids. Deletions cut 1 base from V and 5 bases from J, with 12 bases between. CDR3 loop: CASSLVAGFYQPQHF. CDR3 nucleotide sequence: TGTGCCAGCAGCTTAGTGGCAGGGTTTTATCAGCCCCAGCATTTT. Full variable domain (missing parts from reference TRBV7-6 and TRBJ1-5): GAGVSQSPRYKVTKRGQDVALRCDPISGHVSLYWYRQALGQGPEFLTYFNYEAQQDKSGLPNDRFSAERPEGSISTLTIQRTEQRDSAMYRCASSLVAGFYQPQHFGDGTRLSIL.

The chain is built from TRBV4-3 and TRBJ2-1; D is ambiguous. The CDR3 is 13 residues long. Germline V gene lookup returns CDR1 LGHNA and CDR2 YSLEER. V was pared by 0 bases and J by 9 bases, with 9 bases between. CDR3 DNA: TGCGCCAGCAGCCAAGATGGGCTAAGTGAGCAGTTCTTC. This gives the protein CASSQDGLSEQFF.

The chain links TRBV7-9 to TRBJ1-4, with D perhaps TRBD1 (5 bases). The CDR3 has 14 residues. Germline V gene lookup returns CDR1 SEHNR and CDR2 FQNEAQ (reference sequence). V gave up 0 bases and J gave up 8 bases, with 10 bases separating them. CDR3 loop: CASSLAAGAEKLFF. DNA for the CDR3: TGTGCCAGCAGCTTAGCGGCTGGGGCCGAAAAACTGTTTTTT.

This chain uses TRBV5-1 with TRBJ2-1; 12 nucleotides match TRBD2. CDR3 size: 16 residues. Trimming cost V 3 bases and J 8 bases; bases outside gene matches: 9. CDR1 and CDR2 from the germline V gene are SGHRS and YFSETQ. In DNA, the CDR3 is TGCGCCAGCAGCTCTTCAGGACTAGCGGGAATCGATGAGCAGTTCTTC. Amino acids: CASSSSGLAGIDEQFF.

This clone has only one observation. J is TRBJ1-5 and V is TRBV18; D is possibly TRBD1 (5 bases). V was trimmed by 1 base and J by 3 bases, leaving 19 bases between them. Germline values: CDR1 KGHSH, CDR2 LQKENI. The CDR3 consists of 18 residues. CDR3 amino acids: CASSPRASGFPNNQPQHF. In DNA form, the CDR3 reads TGTGCCAGCTCACCACGGGCTTCAGGGTTTCCTAACAATCAGCCCCAGCATTTT.

The gene calls are TRBV27 and TRBJ2-7; TRBD2 matches 10 bases. The CDR3 is made up of 15 amino acids. Trimming at V came to 5 bases and at J to 5 bases, leaving 9 bases not matched to a gene. Germline CDR1 and CDR2: MNHEY and SMNVEV (reference sequence). The CDR3 DNA sequence: TGTGCCAGCAGTCCACCCGGGACTAGCGTCCACGAGCAGTACTTC. This sequence encodes CASSPPGTSVHEQYF.

The J gene is TRBJ2-5, the V gene TRBV4-1; the D is unclear. Deletions cut 1 base from V and 1 base from J, with 13 bases between. The CDR3 is 16 residues long. The germline V gene has CDR1 MGHRA and CDR2 YSYEKL. In nucleotides, the CDR3 is TGCGCCAGCAGCCAAGTGTCTTATACATTCCAAGAGACCCAGTACTTC. It codes for CASSQVSYTFQETQYF.

The chain recombines TRBV5-4 with TRBJ2-7; D uncertain. The CDR3 sequence is 11 residues long. V lost 0 bases and J 5 bases, leaving 3 bases between the germline ends. Germline-derived CDR1 and CDR2 are SGHNT and YYREEE (reference sequence). The CDR3 DNA reads TGTGCCAGCAGCTTGGTGGACGAGCAGTACTTC. Translating gives CASSLVDEQYF.

Comments on this clone: The junction departs from germline at one end; a sequencing error may be responsible. This chain's CDR3 is CSVQDTDTQYF. The CDR3 DNA follows: TGCAGCGTTCAAGACACAGATACGCAGTATTTT. The chain joins TRBV29-1 to TRBJ2-3, with D unresolved. The CDR3 totals 11 residues. The germline CDR1 and CDR2 sequences are SQVTM and ANQGSEA.

V and J are TRBV5-1 and TRBJ1-2; TRBD1 matches at 9 bases. With 5 bases clipped from V and 5 bases from J, the junction kept 10 bases outside the gene matches. The CDR3 contains 15 residues. Looked up from germline, CDR1 is SGHRS and CDR2 is YFSETQ. CDR3 DNA: TGCGCCAGCAGAGACGTGACCGGGACAGGGTATGGCTACACCTTC. It encodes CASRDVTGTGYGYTF.

The V call is TRBV5-1, the J call TRBJ2-1; 9 bases map to TRBD2. CDR1 SGHRS and CDR2 YFSETQ come from the germline V gene. V shed 0 bases, J shed 7 bases, and the junction held 2 bases outside the gene matches. CDR3 length: 14 residues. The CDR3 nucleotides read TGCGCCAGCAGCTTGGTGCGGGGGGGTAATGAGCAGTTCTTC. It codes for CASSLVRGGNEQFF.

The rearrangement joins TRBV29-1 to TRBJ1-1, with 8 bases matching TRBD1. This CDR3 contains 15 residues. V lost 7 bases to trimming and J lost 3 bases; unmatched junction nucleotides: 13. Germline loops: CDR1 SQVTM, CDR2 ANQGSEA. DNA of the CDR3: TGCAGCGCCGATAGGACAGGGAGGGAGCACACTGAAGCTTTCTTT. Translation gives CSADRTGREHTEAFF.

V gene TRBV29-1 combines with J gene TRBJ2-7; D may be TRBD1 or TRBD2 (5 bases each). Germline CDR1 is SQVTM and CDR2 is ANQGSEA. CDR3 length: 10 residues. V lost 5 bases, J lost 5 bases, and 7 bases lay in between. The CDR3 is CSVRDHEQYF. CDR3 nucleotides: TGCAGCGTTCGGGACCACGAGCAGTACTTC.

The CDR3 region has the DNA TGTGCCACGAGAAGCGGACGGGACAGGGTAAACACCGGGGAGCTGTTTTTT. Translated, it gives CATRSGRDRVNTGELFF. The rearrangement uses TRBV15 and TRBJ2-2; 9 bases fit TRBD1. V trimming: 9 bases; J trimming: 2 bases; junction bases outside the gene matches: 13. Germline CDR1 LNHNV, CDR2 YYDKDF (reference sequence). The CDR3 loop spans 17 amino acids.